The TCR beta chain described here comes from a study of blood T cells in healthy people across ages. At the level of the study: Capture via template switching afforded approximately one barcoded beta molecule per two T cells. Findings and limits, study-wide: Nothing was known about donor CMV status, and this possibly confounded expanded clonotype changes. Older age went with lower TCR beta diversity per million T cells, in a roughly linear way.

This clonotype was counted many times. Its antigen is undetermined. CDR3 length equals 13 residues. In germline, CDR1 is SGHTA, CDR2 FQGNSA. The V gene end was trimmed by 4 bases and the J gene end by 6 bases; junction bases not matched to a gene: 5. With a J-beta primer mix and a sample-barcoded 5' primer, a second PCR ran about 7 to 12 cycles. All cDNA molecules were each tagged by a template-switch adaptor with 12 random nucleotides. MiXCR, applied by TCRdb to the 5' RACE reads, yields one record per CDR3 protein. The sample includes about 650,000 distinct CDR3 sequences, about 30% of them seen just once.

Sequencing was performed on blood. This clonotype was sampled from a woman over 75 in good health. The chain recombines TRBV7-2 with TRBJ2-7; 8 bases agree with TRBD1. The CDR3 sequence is CASSSDRAGEQYF. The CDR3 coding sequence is TGTGCCAGCAGCTCGGACAGGGCAGGCGAGCAGTACTTC.